This T cell receptor beta chain is drawn from a study of CD8 T cells in ankylosing spondylitis. A remark on this clonotype: Its antigen remains unknown.

Making the TCR beta libraries involved quantitative 5'-RACE with molecular barcodes. TCRdb ran MiXCR on the 5' RACE reads and lists one entry per CDR3 protein. This sample carries roughly 700,000 distinct CDR3 sequences, about 20% of them seen once, and the ten largest clones take about 20%. Study-level findings and limits: It appeared that ankylosing spondylitis blood was characterized by a TCR beta motif of several highly homologous variants. A subset of motif variants has previously been described in the synovial fluid and blood of reactive arthritis.

The V gene lost 4 bases and the J gene lost 0 bases, with 10 bases spanning the gap. Germline V gene lookup returns CDR1 MNHEY and CDR2 SVGEGT. CDR3 length: 14 residues. Sequenced sample: blood, either unsorted or a sorted T cell fraction (not recorded which). This receptor was identified in a male donor with ankylosing spondylitis. This chain joins TRBV6-2 or TRBV6-3 and TRBJ2-7; D ambiguous. The DNA for the CDR3 is TGTGCCAGCAGTTCGCGCATGGGCTCCTACGAGCAGTACTTC. This gives the protein CASSSRMGSYEQYF.